Listed below are T cell receptor beta chains from one sample, sequenced in a study of blood T cells in healthy people across ages. TCRdb analysed the 5' RACE reads with MiXCR anew, one entry per CDR3 protein. The sample includes about 700,000 distinct CDR3 sequences, roughly 32% of them seen just once. The specimen sequenced was blood. The receptor set was obtained from a woman of 80 years or more in good health. CDR3s include the opening cysteine and the closing phenylalanine or tryptophan. A D gene is named only where the DNA matches it firmly. A row's size may be missing; if present it is once, few, many or a size class.

j_call,clone_size,d_call,v_call,cdr3_nt,cdr3_aa
TRBJ2-5,-,-,TRBV5-5,TGTGCCAGCAGCAGACGGGACTACCAAGAGACCCAGTACTTC,CASSRRDYQETQYF
TRBJ2-7,many,TRBD1,TRBV28,TGTGCCAGCGGGACAGGTCCGGGACCCTACGAGCAGTACTTC,CASGTGPGPYEQYF
TRBJ2-3,many,-,TRBV6-1,TGTGCCAGCGAGTTGGGCACAGATACGCAGTATTTT,CASELGTDTQYF
TRBJ2-7,many,-,TRBV11-2,TGTGCCAGCAGCTTAGACTACAGGGCTGGCGAGCAGTACTTC,CASSLDYRAGEQYF
TRBJ1-1,-,-,TRBV15,TGTACCACCAGCAGAGATCGGGGAGTTAACACTGAAGCTTTCTTT,CTTSRDRGVNTEAFF
TRBJ2-3,many,TRBD1,TRBV6-6,TGTGCCAGCAGCCCTACAGGGGCCAGCACAGATACGCAGTATTTT,CASSPTGASTDTQYF
TRBJ1-1,-,-,TRBV20-1,TGCAGTGCTAGAGATTGGCAGGGGTCTCGGATGAACACTGAAGCTTTCTTT,CSARDWQGSRMNTEAFF
TRBJ2-6,few,TRBD1,TRBV28,TGTGCCAGCAGTTTGCCCGGGACAGGGAATAACGTCCTGACTTTC,CASSLPGTGNNVLTF
TRBJ2-3,many,-,TRBV20-1,TGCAGTGCTGGGGTGGGAGATACGCAGTATTTT,CSAGVGDTQYF
TRBJ1-1,-,TRBD1,TRBV18,TGTGCCAGCTCACCGACAGGACAGGGGAACGCTGAAGCTTTCTTT,CASSPTGQGNAEAFF
TRBJ1-5,many,TRBD1,TRBV7-2,TGTGCCAGCAGCGCCTCACAGGGGGCGCGGGGACAGCCCCAGCATTTT,CASSASQGARGQPQHF
TRBJ2-5,many,TRBD2,TRBV29-1,TGCAGCGTTGCTAGCGGTGATGGGGAGACCCAGTACTTC,CSVASGDGETQYF
TRBJ2-1,-,-,TRBV6-2/TRBV6-3,TGTGCCAGCGTACCCGGCTCCTACAATAAGCAGTTCTTC,CASVPGSYNKQFF
TRBJ1-2,many,-,TRBV4-2,TGTGCCAGCAGCCAAGACGCCAGGGAGGGCTATGGCTACACCTTC,CASSQDAREGYGYTF
TRBJ2-1,-,TRBD1,TRBV7-9,TGTGCCAGCAGCTTAGTTTCCCGGGACAGGGATTATGCTGAGCAGTTCTTC,CASSLVSRDRDYAEQFF
TRBJ2-2,many,-,TRBV7-9,TGTGCCAGCAGCTTAGACAGCGGTACCGGGGAGCTGTTTTTT,CASSLDSGTGELFF
TRBJ1-1,few,TRBD1,TRBV20-1,TGCAGTGTTCAGGGGGCGAACACTGAAGCTTTCTTT,CSVQGANTEAFF
TRBJ2-1,-,-,TRBV3-1,TGTGCCAGCAGCCAAGTCCTCGGCGGGATCAACAATGAGCAGTTCTTC,CASSQVLGGINNEQFF
TRBJ1-5,few,-,TRBV2,TGTGCCAGCAGTGATGGGGGAGGCAATCAGCCCCAGCATTTT,CASSDGGGNQPQHF
TRBJ2-7,many,-,TRBV5-1,TGCGCCAGCAGCCCCCGGGACGGCACCTACGAGCAGTACTTC,CASSPRDGTYEQYF
TRBJ1-1,-,TRBD1,TRBV20-1,TGCAGTGCTAGATCTCGTACAGGGACAGGGGGCGTTGGAAACACTGAAGCTTTCTTT,CSARSRTGTGGVGNTEAFF
TRBJ2-6,many,-,TRBV15,TGTGCCACCAGCCCACCTGGAGGCGGCTACTCTGGGGCCAACGTCCTGACTTTC,CATSPPGGGYSGANVLTF
TRBJ1-6,few,-,TRBV4-3,TGCGCCAGCAGCCAACGCCGGGATTTTAATTCACCCCTCCACTTT,CASSQRRDFNSPLHF
TRBJ1-2,few,TRBD1,TRBV20-1,TGCAGTGCTAGGATCTACAGGGGAGCCTATGGCTACACCTTC,CSARIYRGAYGYTF
TRBJ2-1,-,-,TRBV30,-,CAWSVGPGSPRRFF
TRBJ2-1,many,TRBD2,TRBV5-8,TGTGCCAGCAGCGCTACTAGCGGTCTCTCCTACAATGAGCAGTTCTTC,CASSATSGLSYNEQFF
TRBJ2-1,many,TRBD1,TRBV6-6,TGTGCCAGCAGGGAAGGGGGACAGTACAATGAGCAGTTCTTC,CASREGGQYNEQFF
TRBJ2-5,many,TRBD2,TRBV7-2,TGTGCCAGCAGCTTAACCGGCGGGGGTATAGGAGAGACCCAGTACTTC,CASSLTGGGIGETQYF
TRBJ2-6,-,TRBD2,TRBV4-2,TGTGCCAGCAGCCAAGTCGGGACTAAGTCTCTGGGGGCCAACGTCCTGACTTTC,CASSQVGTKSLGANVLTF
TRBJ1-4,-,-,TRBV12-3/TRBV12-4,TGTGCCATCTCGGAACCTCCAACTAATGAAAAACTGTTTTTT,CAISEPPTNEKLFF
TRBJ2-5,many,-,TRBV27,TGTGCCAGCCCCAAGGACACGGAGGGAGAGACCCAGTACTTC,CASPKDTEGETQYF
TRBJ2-1,many,-,TRBV20-1,TGCAGTGCCCAAGAGGGGGGGGCCTACAATGAGCAGTTCTTC,CSAQEGGAYNEQFF
TRBJ1-2,few,-,TRBV30,TGTGCCTGGGTTCCTCAGGGTTTCACCTTC,CAWVPQGFTF
TRBJ2-5,-,TRBD1,TRBV20-1,TGCAGTGCTTCCCAGGGACAGGGGATGGAGACCCAGTACTTC,CSASQGQGMETQYF
TRBJ1-1,many,TRBD1,TRBV12-3/TRBV12-4,TGTGCCAGCACCTTTCTTATGGGACAGGGGACTGAAGCTTTCTTT,CASTFLMGQGTEAFF
TRBJ2-1,-,-,TRBV7-9,TGTGCCAGCCGCTGGCAGTCCTCCTACAATGAGCAGTTCTTC,CASRWQSSYNEQFF
TRBJ2-7,many,-,TRBV7-2,TGTGCCAGCAGCTTAGAGGGGGATCTCCACGAGCAGTACTTC,CASSLEGDLHEQYF
TRBJ2-3,-,-,TRBV14,TGTGCCAGCAGCCAAGTAGGTAATACGCAGTATTTT,CASSQVGNTQYF
TRBJ2-7,once,TRBD1,TRBV7-3,TGTGCCAGCAGCCTCTCGCTGGGACAGGGGGCCTACGAGCAGTACTTC,CASSLSLGQGAYEQYF
TRBJ2-2,few,-,TRBV7-3,TGTGCCAGCAGCTTACCCCCTTTAGCCCGTGGGGGCGCGAACACCGGGGAGCTGTTTTTT,CASSLPPLARGGANTGELFF
TRBJ2-5,-,-,TRBV5-6,TGTGCCAGCAGCTTGGGAGGGAAGCAAGAGACCCAGTACTTC,CASSLGGKQETQYF
TRBJ2-3,many,-,TRBV5-5,TGTGCCAGCAGCTTGGAGCACTTCACAGATACGCAGTATTTT,CASSLEHFTDTQYF
TRBJ2-7,few,-,TRBV20-1,TGCAGTGCCCGACAGGCCCCCGAGCAGTACTTC,CSARQAPEQYF
TRBJ2-7,many,TRBD2,TRBV15,TGTGCCACCAGCAGAGATCTCGCAGGGAGGGGTGGCTACGAGCAGTACTTC,CATSRDLAGRGGYEQYF
TRBJ2-1,many,TRBD2,TRBV20-1,TGCAGTGCCCTAGGGGCGGGAGGGGACTCCGGCTCCTACAATGAGCAGTTCTTC,CSALGAGGDSGSYNEQFF
TRBJ2-5,many,-,TRBV20-1,TGCAGTCCTCTAATAGGGGAGGAGACCCAGTACTTC,CSPLIGEETQYF
TRBJ2-1,many,TRBD2,TRBV4-3,TGCGCCAGCAGCCCAGGGCACCCATTAGCGGGGGGACGGCACAATGAGCAGTTCTTC,CASSPGHPLAGGRHNEQFF
TRBJ1-2,few,-,TRBV6-5,TGTGCCAGCTCTCCTCTTGGGGTACCTAACTATGGCTACACCTTC,CASSPLGVPNYGYTF
TRBJ1-2,-,-,TRBV7-9,TGTGCCAGCAGCTTACTGCCTACAAACTATGGCTACACCTTC,CASSLLPTNYGYTF